This T cell receptor (beta chain) was sequenced for a study of yellow fever vaccine responses in identical twins. General study results and limits: In identical twins, vaccine T cell responses appeared partly shared and partly individual.

On this clonotype itself: Its target is not known.

V shed 7 bases and J shed 2 bases, with 13 bases lying between them. CDR1 and CDR2 from the germline V gene are SNHLY and FYNNEI. The CDR3 sequence is 14 residues long. TCRdb re-analysed the RT-PCR reads in MiXCR, keeping a single row per CDR3 protein. The table includes about 14,000 distinct CDR3 sequences, approximately 84% detected once. This clonotype was sampled from a woman younger than 30 who received the yellow fever vaccine. This chain connects TRBV2 to TRBJ2-3; D could derive from TRBD1 or TRBD2 (5 bases each). The sequencing here drew on T cells from blood (PBMCs), unsorted or a sorted subset (not recorded which), taken before or after yellow fever vaccination (not recorded which). The CDR3 coding sequence is TGTGCCAGCAACTCCGGGACGGACACAGATACGCAGTATTTT. This translates into CASNSGTDTDTQYF.